The 15 T cell receptor beta chains reported below all come from one sample, sequenced in a study of blood T cell repertoires in COVID-19. Only in-frame clones appear in the TCRdb table, and some are missing; sequencing was by immunoSEQ multiplex PCR. The sample consists of about 61,000 clones, roughly 87% of them appearing once. The material sequenced was peripheral blood. These receptors originate from a man at least 80 years old in a cohort sampled during active COVID-19.

The chain recombines TRBV3-1 (or the pseudogene TRBV3-2) with TRBJ2-5, with D perhaps matching TRBD2 (6 bases). Trimming shortened V by 5 bases and J by 2 bases, and 12 bases separated the two germline ends. Looked up from germline, CDR1 is LGHDT and CDR2 is YNNKEL (reference sequence). The CDR3 contains 14 residues. Here the CDR3 DNA reads TGTGCCAGCAGCATCCGGGACTCTCAAGAGACCCAGTACTTC. This gives the protein CASSIRDSQETQYF.

The V and J genes are TRBV27 and TRBJ2-2, with 7 bases lining up with TRBD1. Per the germline V gene, CDR1 is MNHEY and CDR2 is SMNVEV (reference sequence). The CDR3 covers 15 residues. Trimming removed 0 bases from V and 7 bases from J; junction bases left unmatched: 5. The CDR3 protein is CASSLSTGRVGELFF. Here the CDR3 DNA reads TGTGCCAGCAGTTTATCGACAGGGAGAGTCGGGGAGCTGTTTTTT.

The CDR3 reads CASSVSPGQETQYF. The CDR3 DNA sequence: TGTGCCAGCAGCGTATCCCCAGGCCAAGAGACCCAGTACTTC. This chain links TRBV9 with TRBJ2-5; D is undetermined. This CDR3 region has 14 residues. Germline CDR1 and CDR2: SGDLS and YYNGEE. V was pared by 1 base and J by 1 base, with 8 bases between. The full variable domain, completed using reference TRBV9 and TRBJ2-5, is DSGVTQTPKHLITATGQRVTLRCSPRSGDLSVYWYQQSLDQGLQFLIQYYNGEERAKGNILERFSAQQFPDLHSELNLSSLELGDSALYFCASSVSPGQETQYFGPGTRLLVL.

This clone appeared a single time. The genes are TRBV9 and TRBJ1-5; 8 bases match TRBD1. Germline values: CDR1 SGDLS, CDR2 YYNGEE. The CDR3 runs 15 residues. J was trimmed by 6 bases and V by 1 base; bases with no gene match: 6. CDR3 region: CASSVQPDRGQPQHF. The DNA of the CDR3 is TGTGCCAGCAGCGTACAACCTGACAGGGGTCAGCCCCAGCATTTT.

The chain has TRBV6-5 and TRBJ2-5, with a tentative D call TRBD1 (6 bases). Germline assignment: CDR1 MNHEY and CDR2 SVGAGI. The CDR3 is made up of 15 amino acids. Trimming pared 9 bases from V and 5 bases from J, leaving 22 bases between. The CDR3 nucleotides are TGTGCCAGATGTACCGGGACATCGGCCGAGGAGACCCAGTACTTC. This sequence encodes CARCTGTSAEETQYF.

This rearrangement joins TRBV20-1 to TRBJ1-6, with D uncertain. The CDR3 sequence is 12 residues long. The germline V gene has CDR1 DFQATT and CDR2 SNEGSKA (reference sequence). V dropped 5 bases and J dropped 7 bases, with 9 bases sitting between them. CDR3: CSAGGQNSPLHF. The CDR3 DNA is TGCAGTGCTGGTGGGCAGAATTCACCCCTCCACTTT.

The chain has TRBV11-1 and TRBJ2-2, with 9 bases that match TRBD2. V gave up 4 bases and J gave up 9 bases; unmatched junction bases: 9. Germline CDR1 reads SGHAT; CDR2 reads FQDESV (reference sequence). CDR3 length: 15 residues. The chain's CDR3 is CASSSLVAGERELFF. The DNA of the CDR3 is TGTGCCAGCAGCTCCCTGGTAGCGGGAGAACGGGAGCTGTTTTTT.

This chain links TRBV10-3 with TRBJ2-3; 7 positions agree with TRBD2. V shed 2 bases, J shed 2 bases, and the junction held 10 bases outside the gene matches. The CDR3 length is 17 residues. Germline CDR1 reads ENHRY; CDR2 reads SYGVKD. The CDR3 nucleotides are TGTGCCATCAGTGAGACCGGAGGAGCGGGGTTCACAGATACGCAGTATTTT. Protein: CAISETGGAGFTDTQYF.

The V gene is TRBV24-1, the J gene TRBJ2-3; 14 bases line up with TRBD2. Germline CDR1 is KGHDR and CDR2 is SFDVKD. V lost 7 bases and J lost 6; bases outside the gene matches: 5. This CDR3 is 15 amino acids long. The CDR3 sequence: CATSNGTSGGDTQYF. As DNA, the CDR3 is TGTGCCACCAGCAATGGGACTAGCGGGGGCGATACGCAGTATTTT.

This chain connects TRBV6-2 or TRBV6-3 to TRBJ1-1, with 9 positions matching TRBD1. This CDR3 contains 17 residues. The J segment lost 1 base and the V segment lost 0 bases, leaving 6 bases of the junction unmatched. CDR1 and CDR2 from the germline V gene are MNHEY and SVGEGT. The CDR3 DNA is TGTGCCAGCAGTTACTCTAACAGGGGGCTCTCGAACACTGAAGCTTTCTTT. Residues: CASSYSNRGLSNTEAFF.

This sequence joins TRBV30 and TRBJ1-2; D remains unclear. The length of the CDR3 is 12 residues. The germline V and J ends were trimmed by 7 bases and 4 bases, with 13 bases remaining between them. CDR1 and CDR2 (germline): GTSNPN, SVGIG (reference sequence). The CDR3, as DNA: TGTGCCTTGACCGAACAGCTCTATGGCTACACCTTC. Amino acid sequence: CALTEQLYGYTF.

V gene TRBV5-4 combines with J gene TRBJ2-3; 9 positions match TRBD1. The germline CDR1 and CDR2 sequences are SGHNT and YYREEE (reference sequence). J was trimmed by 2 bases and V by 5 bases; bases with no gene match: 3. The CDR3 consists of 14 residues. CDR3 residues: CASRRDRDTDTQYF. The CDR3 region has the DNA TGTGCCAGCAGGCGGGACAGGGACACAGATACGCAGTATTTT.

CDR3 amino acids: CASSAGSNSPLHF. CDR3 nucleotides: TGTGCCAGTAGTGCAGGGTCAAATTCACCCCTCCACTTT. This rearrangement joins TRBV19 to TRBJ1-6; a possible D gene is TRBD1 (5 bases). The germline V gene has CDR1 LNHDA and CDR2 SQIVND (reference sequence). Trimming stripped 5 bases from V and 7 bases from J, with 9 bases between. CDR3 length: 13 amino acids.

The J gene is TRBJ2-3, the V gene TRBV3-1 (or the pseudogene TRBV3-2); D is ambiguous. This CDR3 region has 14 residues. Trimming took 4 bases from V and 4 from J, leaving 12 bases between them. CDR1 and CDR2 from the germline V gene are LGHDT and YNNKEL (reference sequence). CDR3 bases: TGTGCCAGCAGCCCCCTCATTAGTCCAGATACGCAGTATTTT. It yields the protein CASSPLISPDTQYF.

This chain joins TRBV5-6 and TRBJ1-3, with a possible D match to TRBD1 (6 bases). V was pared by 1 base and J by 2 bases, with 10 bases between. The CDR3 has 15 residues. The germline V gene encodes CDR1 SGHDT and CDR2 YYEEEE. DNA for the CDR3: TGTGCCAGCAGCTTGAAAGGGGGACCTGGAAACACCATATATTTT. It codes for CASSLKGGPGNTIYF.